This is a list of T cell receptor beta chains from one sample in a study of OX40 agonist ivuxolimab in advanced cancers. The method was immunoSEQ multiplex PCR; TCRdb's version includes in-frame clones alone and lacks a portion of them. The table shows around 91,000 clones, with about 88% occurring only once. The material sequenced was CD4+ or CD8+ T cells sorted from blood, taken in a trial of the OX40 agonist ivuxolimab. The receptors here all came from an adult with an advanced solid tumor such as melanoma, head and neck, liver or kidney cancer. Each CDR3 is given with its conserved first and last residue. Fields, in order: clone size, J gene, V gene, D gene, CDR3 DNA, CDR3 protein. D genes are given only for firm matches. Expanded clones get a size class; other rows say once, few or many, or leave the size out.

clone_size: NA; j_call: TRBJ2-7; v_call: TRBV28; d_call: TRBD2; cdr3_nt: TGTGCCAGCAGTGTACTAGCGGGAGAATCCGAGCAGTACTTC; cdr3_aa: CASSVLAGESEQYF
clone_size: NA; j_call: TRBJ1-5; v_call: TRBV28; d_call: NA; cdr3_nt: TGTGCCAGCAGAGGGGAGGGGTACGTTCCCCAGCATTTT; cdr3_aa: CASRGEGYVPQHF
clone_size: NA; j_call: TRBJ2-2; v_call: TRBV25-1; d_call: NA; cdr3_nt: TGTGCCAGCAAAGTGGAGCGGGACACCGGGGAGCTGTTTTTT; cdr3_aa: CASKVERDTGELFF
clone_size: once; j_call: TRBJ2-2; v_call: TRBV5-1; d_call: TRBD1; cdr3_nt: TGCGCCAGCAGAGTGCAGGGGGACACCGGGGAGCTGTTTTTT; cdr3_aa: CASRVQGDTGELFF
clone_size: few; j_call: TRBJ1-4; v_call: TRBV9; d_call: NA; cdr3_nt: TGTGCCAGCAGCGCCTCGGGGTTAACTAATGAAAAACTGTTTTTT; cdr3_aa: CASSASGLTNEKLFF
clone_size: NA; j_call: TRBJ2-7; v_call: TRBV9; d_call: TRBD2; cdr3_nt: TGTGCCAGCAGCGTAGAGGGACTAGCGGGGTCCTACGAGCAGTACTTC; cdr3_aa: CASSVEGLAGSYEQYF
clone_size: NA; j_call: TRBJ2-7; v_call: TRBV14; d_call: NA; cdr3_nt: TGTGCCAGCAGCCAAGTCGAGATAGCGGAGAGGGACGAGCAGTACTTC; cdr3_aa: CASSQVEIAERDEQYF
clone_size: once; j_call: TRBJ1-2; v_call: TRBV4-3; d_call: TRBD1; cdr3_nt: TGCGCCAGCAGCCAAGATTATACAGGGGGGTACTATGGCTACACCTTC; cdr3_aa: CASSQDYTGGYYGYTF
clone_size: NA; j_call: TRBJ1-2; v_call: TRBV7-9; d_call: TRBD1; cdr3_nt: TGTGCCAGCAGCTTACAACAGGGGGTCTATGGCTACACCTTC; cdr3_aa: CASSLQQGVYGYTF
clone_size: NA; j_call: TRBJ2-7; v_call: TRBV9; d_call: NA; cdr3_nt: TGTGCCAGCAGCGGACCGGAAGGGTGGGACGGAGGGCAGTACTTC; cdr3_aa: CASSGPEGWDGGQYF
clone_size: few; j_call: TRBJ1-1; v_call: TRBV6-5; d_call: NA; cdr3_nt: TGTGCCAGCGGGAAACGGGGCATGAACACTGAAGCTTTCTTT; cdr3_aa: CASGKRGMNTEAFF
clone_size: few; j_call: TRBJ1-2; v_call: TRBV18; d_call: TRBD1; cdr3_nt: TGTGCCAGCTCATTAGCGACAGGGGGCTACACCTTC; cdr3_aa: CASSLATGGYTF
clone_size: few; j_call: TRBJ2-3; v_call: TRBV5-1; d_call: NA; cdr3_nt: TGCGCCAGCAGCTACAGGGATACAGATACGCAGTATTTT; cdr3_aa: CASSYRDTDTQYF
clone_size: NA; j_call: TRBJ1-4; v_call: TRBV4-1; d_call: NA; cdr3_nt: TGCGCCAGCAGCCAAAACCTCGGTGAAAAACTGTTTTTT; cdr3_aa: CASSQNLGEKLFF
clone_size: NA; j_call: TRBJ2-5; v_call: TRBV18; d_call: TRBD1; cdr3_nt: TGTGCCAGCTCATTCCTTGGACAGGGAGAGACCCAGTACTTC; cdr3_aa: CASSFLGQGETQYF
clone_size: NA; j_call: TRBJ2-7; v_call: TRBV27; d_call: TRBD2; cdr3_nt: TGTGCCAGCAGCCTAAAGGGATTCGGGACTAGCGGAAACTACGAGCAGTACTTC; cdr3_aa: CASSLKGFGTSGNYEQYF
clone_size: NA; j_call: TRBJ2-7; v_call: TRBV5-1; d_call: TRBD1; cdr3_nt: TGCGCCAGCAGCTTGGGTCACAGGGGCCCCTACGAGCAGTACTTC; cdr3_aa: CASSLGHRGPYEQYF
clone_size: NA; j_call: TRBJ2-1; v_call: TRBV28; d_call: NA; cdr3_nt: TGTGCCAGCAGTCTAGAGAATGAGCAGTTCTTC; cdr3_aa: CASSLENEQFF
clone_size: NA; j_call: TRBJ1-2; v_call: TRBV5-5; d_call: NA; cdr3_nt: TGTGCCAGCAGCTTGACAACGAACTATGGCTACACCTTC; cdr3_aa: CASSLTTNYGYTF
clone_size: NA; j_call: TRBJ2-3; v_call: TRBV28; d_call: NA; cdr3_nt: TGTGCCAGCAGTTTTTTCGTCGGGGGCGTAGATACGCAGTATTTT; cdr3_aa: CASSFFVGGVDTQYF
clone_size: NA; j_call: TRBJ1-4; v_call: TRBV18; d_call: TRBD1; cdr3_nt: TGTGCCAGCTCGCGTGGACAGGGGGGCGAAAAACTGTTTTTT; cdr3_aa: CASSRGQGGEKLFF
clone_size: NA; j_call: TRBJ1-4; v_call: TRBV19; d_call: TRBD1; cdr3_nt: TGTGCCAGTAACAGACAGGGCAATAGTGAAAAACTGTTTTTT; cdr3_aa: CASNRQGNSEKLFF
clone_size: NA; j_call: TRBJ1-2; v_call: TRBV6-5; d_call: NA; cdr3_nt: TGTGCCAGCAGTTACTCTTCTAGGGGCGAAATTGGCTACACCTTC; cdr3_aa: CASSYSSRGEIGYTF
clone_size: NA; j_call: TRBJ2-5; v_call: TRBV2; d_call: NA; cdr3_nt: TGTGCCAGCAGCAAAACTACGGAGACCCAGTACTTC; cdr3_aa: CASSKTTETQYF
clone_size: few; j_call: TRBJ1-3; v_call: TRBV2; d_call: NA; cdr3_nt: TGTGCCAGCAGTGAAGCGGGCTACACCATATATTTT; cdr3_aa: CASSEAGYTIYF
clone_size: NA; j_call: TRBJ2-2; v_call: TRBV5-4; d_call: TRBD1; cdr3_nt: TGTGCCAGCAGCTTGGACCCCCCGGGACAGGGTTACACCGGGGAGCTGTTTTTT; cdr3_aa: CASSLDPPGQGYTGELFF
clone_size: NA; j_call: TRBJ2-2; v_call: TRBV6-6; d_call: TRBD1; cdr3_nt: TGTGCCAGCATGACGACAGGGTACACCGGGGAGCTGTTTTTT; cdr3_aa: CASMTTGYTGELFF
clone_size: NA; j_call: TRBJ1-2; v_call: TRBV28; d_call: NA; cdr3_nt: TGTGCCAGCAGTTTAACGGATGACTATGGCTACACCTTC; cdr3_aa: CASSLTDDYGYTF
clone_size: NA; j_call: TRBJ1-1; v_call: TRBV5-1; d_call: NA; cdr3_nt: TGCGCCAGCAGAGAGGGAGCGAACACTGAAGCTTTCTTT; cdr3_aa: CASREGANTEAFF
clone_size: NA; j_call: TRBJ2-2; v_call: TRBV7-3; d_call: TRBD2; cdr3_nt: TGTGCCAGCAGCCCCACTAGCGGGAGAAGCACCGGGGAGCTGTTTTTT; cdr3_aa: CASSPTSGRSTGELFF
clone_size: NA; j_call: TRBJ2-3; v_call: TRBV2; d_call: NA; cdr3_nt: TGTGCCAGCAGTGAAGTCCGGGGCCGCCTAGGTGGTTTT; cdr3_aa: CASSEVRGRLGGF
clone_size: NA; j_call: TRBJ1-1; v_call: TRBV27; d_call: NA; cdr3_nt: TGTGCCAGCAGTTCCGGGGGGTCTCGAGCCACTGAAGCTTTCTTT; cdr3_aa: CASSSGGSRATEAFF
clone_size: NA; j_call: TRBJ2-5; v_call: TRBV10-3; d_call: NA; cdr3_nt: TGTGCCACTCTGGCTCAAGAGACCCAGTACTTC; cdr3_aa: CATLAQETQYF
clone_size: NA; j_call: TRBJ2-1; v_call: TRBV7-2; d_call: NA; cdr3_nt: TGTGCCAGCCGTTTGACGGGGACCGCCTACAATGAGCAGTTCTTC; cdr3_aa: CASRLTGTAYNEQFF
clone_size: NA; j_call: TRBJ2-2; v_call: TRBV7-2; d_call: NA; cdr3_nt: TGTGCCAGCAGCTTAGCAGGGACGAGCACCGGGGAGCTGTTTTTT; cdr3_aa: CASSLAGTSTGELFF
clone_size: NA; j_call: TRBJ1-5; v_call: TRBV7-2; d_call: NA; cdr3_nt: TGTGCCAGCAGCTTGAGAGATAGCAATCAGCCCCAGCATTTT; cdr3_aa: CASSLRDSNQPQHF
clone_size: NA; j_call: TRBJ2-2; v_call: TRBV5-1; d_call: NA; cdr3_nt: TGCGCCAGCAGGACCGGGACGCAAAACACCGGGGAGCTGTTTTTT; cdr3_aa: CASRTGTQNTGELFF
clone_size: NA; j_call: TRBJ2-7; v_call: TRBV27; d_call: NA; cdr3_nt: TGTGCCAGCAGTTTATCTGCGGCGGGTCTCTCCTACGAGCAGTACTTC; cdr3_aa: CASSLSAAGLSYEQYF
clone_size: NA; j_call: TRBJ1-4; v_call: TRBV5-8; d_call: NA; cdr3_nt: TGTGCCAGCAGCCGGGGGCAGACAGCAACTAATGAAAAACTGTTTTTT; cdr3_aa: CASSRGQTATNEKLFF
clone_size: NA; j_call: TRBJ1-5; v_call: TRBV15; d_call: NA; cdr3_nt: TGTGCCACCAGCAGAGATCGAGGCAGGGGCTATAGCAATCAGCCCCAGCATTTT; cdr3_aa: CATSRDRGRGYSNQPQHF
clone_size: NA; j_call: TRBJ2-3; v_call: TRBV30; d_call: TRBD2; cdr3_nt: TGTGCCTGGGACTCGGGACTAGCCACAGATACGCAGTATTTT; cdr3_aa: CAWDSGLATDTQYF
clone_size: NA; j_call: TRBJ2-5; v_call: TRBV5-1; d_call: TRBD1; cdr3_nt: TGCGCCAGCAGGATAACAGGGGGAGACCAAGAGACCCAGTACTTC; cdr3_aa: CASRITGGDQETQYF
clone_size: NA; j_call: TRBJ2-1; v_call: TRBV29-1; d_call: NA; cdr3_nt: TGCAGCGTTACACAATACAATGAGCAGTTCTTC; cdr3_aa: CSVTQYNEQFF
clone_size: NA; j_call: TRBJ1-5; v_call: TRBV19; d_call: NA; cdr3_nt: TGTGCCAGTAAACCGGGACCTTATTTCAATCAGCCCCAGCATTTT; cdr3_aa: CASKPGPYFNQPQHF
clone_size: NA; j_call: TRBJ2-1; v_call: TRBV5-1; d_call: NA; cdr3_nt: TGCGCCAGCAGCTTCCGGAATTTGGGTAATGAGCAGTTCTTC; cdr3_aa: CASSFRNLGNEQFF
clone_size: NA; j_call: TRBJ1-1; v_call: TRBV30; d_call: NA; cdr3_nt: TGTGCCTGGAAGAGGGGCGCATTTTTTATGAACACTGAAGCTTTCTTT; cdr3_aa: CAWKRGAFFMNTEAFF
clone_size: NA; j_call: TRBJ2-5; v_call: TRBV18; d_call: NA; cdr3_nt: TGTGCCAGCTCGTCCGGGACATTCCAAGAGACCCAGTACTTC; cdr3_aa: CASSSGTFQETQYF
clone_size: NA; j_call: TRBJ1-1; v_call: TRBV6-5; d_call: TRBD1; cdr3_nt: TGTGCCAGCAGCAGGGACAGGGAATTATCTGAAGCTTTCTTT; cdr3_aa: CASSRDRELSEAFF
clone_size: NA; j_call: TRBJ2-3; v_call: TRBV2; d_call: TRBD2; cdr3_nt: TGTGCCAGCAGTAGCGGGGGTGTCGATACGCAGTATTTT; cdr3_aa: CASSSGGVDTQYF
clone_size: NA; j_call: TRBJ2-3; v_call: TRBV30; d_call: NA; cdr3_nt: TGTGCCTCGTTGGGGGGTAACACAGATACGCAGTATTTT; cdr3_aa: CASLGGNTDTQYF
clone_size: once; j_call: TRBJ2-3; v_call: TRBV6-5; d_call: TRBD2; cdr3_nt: TGTGCCAGCAGTAACGCGGGACTAGCGGGAGATACGCAGTATTTT; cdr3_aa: CASSNAGLAGDTQYF
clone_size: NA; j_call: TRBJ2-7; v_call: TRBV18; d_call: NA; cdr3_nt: TGTGCCAGCTCACCGCGGTCCCCCTACGAGCAGTACTTC; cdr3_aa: CASSPRSPYEQYF
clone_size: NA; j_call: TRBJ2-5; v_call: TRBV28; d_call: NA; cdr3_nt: TGTGCCAGCAGTTTATCGGTCGTTGCCATGACCCAGTACTTC; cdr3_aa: CASSLSVVAMTQYF
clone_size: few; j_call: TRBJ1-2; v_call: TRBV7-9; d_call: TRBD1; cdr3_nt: TGTGCCAGCAGCCCCTCCGCGGACAGGGCTGGGTATGGCTACACCTTC; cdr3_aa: CASSPSADRAGYGYTF